This T cell receptor beta chain is from a study of blood T cell repertoires in COVID-19. In the study overall: Donors in the United States, Italy and Spain gave samples during acute or convalescent COVID-19. The analysed material was cDNA or gDNA that came from T cells, B-cell-depleted T cells, or PBMCs.

Method: immunoSEQ multiplex PCR; TCRdb's copy keeps in-frame clones and lacks some. The sample includes 120,000 to 150,000 clones, roughly 84% of them seen just once. This CDR3 has 18 amino acids. CDR1 is MNHEY and CDR2 is SVGEGT in the germline V gene. With 6 bases clipped from V and 5 bases from J, the junction kept 19 bases outside the gene matches. The sample comprised peripheral blood. The chain couples TRBV6-2 or TRBV6-3 to TRBJ2-5; TRBD2 agrees at 9 bases. This TCR was recovered from a woman between 50 and 59 years old in a cohort sampled during active or convalescent COVID-19. The CDR3 DNA reads as TGTGCCAGCAGCAATGCCAAAGTGGCTAGCGGGGTTTTGGAGACCCAGTACTTC. It yields the protein CASSNAKVASGVLETQYF.